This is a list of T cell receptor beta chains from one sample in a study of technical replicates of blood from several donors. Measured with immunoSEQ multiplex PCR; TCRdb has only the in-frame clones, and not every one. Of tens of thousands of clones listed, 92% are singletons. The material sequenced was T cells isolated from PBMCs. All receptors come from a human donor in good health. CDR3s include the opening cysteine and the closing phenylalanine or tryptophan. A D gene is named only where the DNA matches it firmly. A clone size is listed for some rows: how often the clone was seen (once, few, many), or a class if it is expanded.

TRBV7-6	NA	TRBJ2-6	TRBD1	CASSPTGGARANVLTF	TGTGCCAGCAGTCCAACAGGGGGCGCGAGGGCCAACGTCCTGACTTTC
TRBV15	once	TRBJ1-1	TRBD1	CATSRDLISGQEAFF	TGTGCCACCAGCAGAGACCTAATCTCGGGACAGGAAGCTTTCTTT
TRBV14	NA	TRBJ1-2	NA	CASSHRDSLYGYTF	TGTGCCAGCAGCCACAGAGACAGTCTCTATGGCTACACCTTC
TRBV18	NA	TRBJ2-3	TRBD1	CASSLYGQGARDTQYF	TGTGCCAGCTCACTATATGGACAGGGGGCGAGAGATACGCAGTATTTT
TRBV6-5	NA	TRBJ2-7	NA	CASSSTYEQYF	TGTGCCAGCAGTTCGACTTACGAGCAGTACTTC
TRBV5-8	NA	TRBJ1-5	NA	CASSMGSQSGQPQHF	TGTGCCAGCAGCATGGGGTCCCAATCGGGTCAGCCCCAGCATTTT
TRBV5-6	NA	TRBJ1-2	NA	CASSLDTANYGYTF	TGTGCCAGCAGCTTGGATACAGCTAACTATGGCTACACCTTC
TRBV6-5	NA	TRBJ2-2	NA	CASSWSSGELFF	TGTGCCAGCAGTTGGAGTTCCGGGGAGCTGTTTTTT
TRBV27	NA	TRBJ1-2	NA	CASTSAGAGAYYGYTF	TGTGCCAGCACTTCCGCCGGCGCGGGGGCCTACTATGGCTACACCTTC
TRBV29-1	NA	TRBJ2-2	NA	CSVARGGTGELFF	TGCAGCGTTGCTAGGGGCGGCACCGGGGAGCTGTTTTTT
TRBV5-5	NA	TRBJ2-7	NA	CASSLEPHYEQYF	TGTGCCAGCAGCTTGGAGCCTCACTACGAGCAGTACTTC
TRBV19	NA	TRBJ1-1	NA	CASTLGGYGEAFF	TGTGCCAGCACACTGGGGGGGTATGGTGAAGCTTTCTTT
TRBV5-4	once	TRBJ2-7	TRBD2	CASSWTSGSVTYEQYF	TGTGCCAGCAGCTGGACTAGCGGGAGTGTAACATACGAGCAGTACTTC
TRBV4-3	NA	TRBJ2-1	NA	CASSQVKTGSNNEQFF	TGCGCCAGCAGCCAAGTAAAGACAGGTTCTAACAATGAGCAGTTCTTC
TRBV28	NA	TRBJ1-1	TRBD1	CASSEPGQYTEAFF	TGTGCCAGCAGTGAACCGGGACAGTACACTGAAGCTTTCTTT
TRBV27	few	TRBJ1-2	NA	CASSLSRTDGYTF	TGTGCCAGCAGTTTATCGCGGACAGATGGCTACACCTTC
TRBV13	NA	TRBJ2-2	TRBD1	CASSPIGQGATGELFF	TGTGCCAGCAGCCCCATTGGACAGGGGGCAACCGGGGAGCTGTTTTTT
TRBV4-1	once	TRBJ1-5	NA	CASSQGSWERNQPQHF	TGCGCCAGCAGCCAAGGGTCTTGGGAGCGCAATCAGCCCCAGCATTTT
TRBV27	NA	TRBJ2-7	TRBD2	CASSLSTTSGSNEQYF	TGTGCCAGCAGTTTATCGACAACTAGCGGGAGTAACGAGCAGTACTTC
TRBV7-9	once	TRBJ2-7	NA	CASSLGGQGYEQYF	TGTGCCAGCAGCTTAGGTGGGCAGGGCTACGAGCAGTACTTC
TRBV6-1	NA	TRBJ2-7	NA	CASSENTGWMHEQYF	TGTGCCAGCAGTGAAAACACAGGGTGGATGCACGAGCAGTACTTC
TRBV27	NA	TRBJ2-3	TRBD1	CASSLVMGTGVTDTQYF	TGTGCCAGCAGTTTGGTTATGGGGACAGGAGTCACAGATACGCAGTATTTT
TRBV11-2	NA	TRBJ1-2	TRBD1	CASSLSLGGRIGPNYGYTF	TGTGCCAGCAGCTTATCATTAGGGGGCCGAATCGGCCCTAACTATGGCTACACCTTC
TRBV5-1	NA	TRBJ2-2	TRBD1	CASSLGQGETGELFF	TGCGCCAGCAGCTTGGGACAGGGGGAAACCGGGGAGCTGTTTTTT
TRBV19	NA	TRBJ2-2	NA	CASSIMYREGTGELFF	TGTGCCAGTAGTATCATGTACAGGGAAGGCACCGGGGAGCTGTTTTTT
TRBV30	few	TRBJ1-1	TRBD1	CAWSRTGWNTEAFF	TGTGCCTGGAGTCGGACAGGGTGGAACACTGAAGCTTTCTTT
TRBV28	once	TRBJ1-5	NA	CASGKTGPNQPQHF	TGTGCCAGCGGGAAGACAGGCCCCAATCAGCCCCAGCATTTT
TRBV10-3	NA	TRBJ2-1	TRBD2	CAISELAGGNEQFF	TGTGCCATCAGTGAACTAGCGGGAGGCAATGAGCAGTTCTTC
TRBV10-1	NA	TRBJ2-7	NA	CASSETVYEQYF	TGCGCCAGCAGTGAAACAGTCTACGAGCAGTACTTC
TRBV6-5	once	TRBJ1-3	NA	CASSYSITAGNTIYF	TGTGCCAGCAGTTACTCGATAACGGCTGGAAACACCATATATTTT
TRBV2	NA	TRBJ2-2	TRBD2	CASLSVMNVSGNRRGTGELFF	TGTGCCAGCCTTTCCGTTATGAACGTTAGCGGGAACAGAAGGGGGACCGGGGAGCTGTTTTTT
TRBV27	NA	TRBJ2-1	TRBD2	CASSFSGRVNEQFF	TGTGCCAGCAGTTTTAGCGGGAGGGTCAATGAGCAGTTCTTC
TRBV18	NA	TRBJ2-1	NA	CASSFGSPLGNEQFF	TGTGCCAGCTCATTCGGGAGTCCTTTAGGTAATGAGCAGTTCTTC
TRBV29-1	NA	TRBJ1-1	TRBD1	CSVVTGGAVTEAFF	TGCAGCGTTGTCACAGGGGGCGCGGTCACTGAAGCTTTCTTT
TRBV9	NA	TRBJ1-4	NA	CASSQRTATNEKLFF	TGTGCCAGCAGCCAACGGACAGCAACTAATGAAAAACTGTTTTTT
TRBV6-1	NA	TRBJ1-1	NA	CASSDWAEKSTEAFF	TGTGCCAGCAGTGATTGGGCCGAGAAGAGTACTGAAGCTTTCTTT
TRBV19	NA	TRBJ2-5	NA	CASTPAGMETQYF	TGTGCCAGTACCCCTGCAGGGATGGAGACCCAGTACTTC
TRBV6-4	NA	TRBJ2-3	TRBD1	CASSEGTGGATDTQYF	TGTGCCAGCAGTGAAGGGACAGGGGGCGCGACAGATACGCAGTATTTT
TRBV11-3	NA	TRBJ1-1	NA	CASSSDSPRAFF	TGTGCCAGCAGCTCGGACAGCCCGAGGGCTTTCTTT
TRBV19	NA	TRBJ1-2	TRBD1	CASSTDRENYGYTF	TGTGCCAGTAGTACGGACAGGGAGAACTATGGCTACACCTTC
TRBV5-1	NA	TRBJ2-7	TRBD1	CASSSLGQGSYEQYF	TGCGCCAGCAGCTCGCTGGGACAGGGGAGCTACGAGCAGTACTTC
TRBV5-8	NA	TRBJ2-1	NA	CASSLNRVNEQFF	TGTGCCAGCAGCTTGAACAGGGTGAATGAGCAGTTCTTC
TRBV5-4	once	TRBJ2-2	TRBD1	CASSWDRMNTGELFF	TGTGCCAGCAGCTGGGACAGGATGAACACCGGGGAGCTGTTTTTT
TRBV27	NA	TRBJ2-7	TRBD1	CASSDRDRITHEQYF	TGTGCCAGCAGTGACCGGGACAGAATAACGCACGAGCAGTACTTC
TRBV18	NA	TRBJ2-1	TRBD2	CASSPSPPFTSGRESSYNEQFF	TGTGCCAGCTCACCAAGCCCACCGTTCACTAGCGGGAGGGAAAGCTCCTACAATGAGCAGTTCTTC
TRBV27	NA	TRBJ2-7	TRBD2	CASSVGTSGAYEQYF	TGTGCCAGCAGTGTCGGGACTAGCGGTGCCTACGAGCAGTACTTC
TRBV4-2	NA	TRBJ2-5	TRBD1	CASSQVRGPKETQYF	TGTGCCAGCAGCCAAGTCAGGGGGCCCAAGGAGACCCAGTACTTC
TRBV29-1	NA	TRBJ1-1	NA	CSVELEGTEAFF	TGCAGCGTTGAGCTGGAGGGCACTGAAGCTTTCTTT
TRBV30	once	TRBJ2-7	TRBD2	CAWSPGLASYEQYF	TGTGCCTGGAGTCCGGGACTAGCTTCCTACGAGCAGTACTTC
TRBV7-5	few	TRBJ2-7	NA	CVRSGSGTAYEQYF	TGTGTCAGAAGCGGTAGCGGGACTGCCTACGAGCAGTACTTC
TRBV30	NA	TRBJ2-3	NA	CAWSITTGVADTQYF	TGTGCCTGGAGTATTACAACGGGAGTGGCAGATACGCAGTATTTT
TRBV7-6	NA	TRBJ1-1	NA	CASSLVGETGNTEAFF	TGTGCCAGCAGCTTAGTCGGGGAAACGGGGAACACTGAAGCTTTCTTT
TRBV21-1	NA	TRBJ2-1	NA	CASRGHQKTYNEQFF	TGTGCCAGCAGAGGACACCAGAAAACCTACAATGAGCAGTTCTTC
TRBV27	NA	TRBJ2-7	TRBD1	CASSFAGTVPSYEQYF	TGTGCCAGCAGTTTCGCCGGGACAGTCCCTTCCTACGAGCAGTACTTC
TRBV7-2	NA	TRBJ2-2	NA	CASSLLGDGGELFF	TGTGCCAGCAGCTTACTAGGGGATGGCGGGGAGCTGTTTTTT
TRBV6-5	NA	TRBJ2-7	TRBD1	CASSVSGQGAPGQYF	TGTGCCAGCAGCGTAAGCGGACAGGGGGCACCGGGCCAGTACTTC
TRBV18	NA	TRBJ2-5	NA	CASSEMGGQKTQYF	TGTGCCAGCTCGGAAATGGGGGGGCAAAAGACCCAGTACTTC
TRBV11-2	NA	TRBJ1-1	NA	CASSIGHLNTEAFF	TGTGCCAGCAGCATAGGACATCTGAACACTGAAGCTTTCTTT
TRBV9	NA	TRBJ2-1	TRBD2	CASSYLGGRRDEQFF	TGTGCCAGCAGCTACCTCGGCGGGAGGAGGGATGAGCAGTTCTTC